What follows is one TCR beta chain and its context. The CDR3 contains 11 residues. The germline gives CDR1 DFQATT, CDR2 SNEGSKA (reference sequence). The data originate from a study of blood T cell repertoires in COVID-19. Study overall: The study drew acute and convalescent COVID-19 samples from the United States, Italy and Spain. PBMCs, B-cell-depleted T cells, or T cells provided the cDNA or gDNA that made up the material.

Study processing details: Reference gene primers were amplified, and this amplification served to estimate nucleated cell counts. Assay: immunoSEQ multiplex PCR; the TCRdb copy retains only in-frame clones and omits some. That table furnishes V, J and clone size, whereas the DNA furnished D and trimming. Of tens of thousands of clones detected, more than 75% appear once; the ten largest clones hold around 27%. This TCR derives from a woman aged 80 or over with active or convalescent COVID-19. The rearrangement uses TRBV20-1 and TRBJ2-1, with 8 bases lining up with TRBD2. Sequencing was done on a sample of peripheral blood. CDR3 in DNA: TGCAGCAAACAGCGGGGGAATGAGCAGTTCTTC. Translating it yields CSKQRGNEQFF.